The present T cell receptor (beta chain) was sequenced within a study of human T cells and chemical hapten exposure. On the study more broadly: The study traced per-sample TCR yield variation mainly to small differences in pooled library volumes.

Specified time point: healthy volunteer bleed at 2 weeks. Total RNA was extracted from unfractionated whole blood. In its sample, this clonotype was seen many times. The antigen remains unidentified. The CDR3 consists of 15 residues. Germline values: CDR1 MNHEY, CDR2 SMNVEV (reference sequence). Trimming took 2 bases from V and 6 from J, leaving 14 bases between them. Within the library, unique molecular identifiers were attached to each individual cDNA molecule. Via MiXCR, TCRdb re-called the RACE reads, giving one row per CDR3 protein. Counted here are over 100,000 distinct CDR3 sequences, 9% to 10% occurring once; the ten biggest clones make up roughly 1.6%. General study results and limits: The study found that DPC sensitization did not change TCRs above 1 in 1000 frequency.

Sequences were obtained from whole blood. The receptor's source is a male donor in good health. Some clones in this sample may be carry-over from other donors' samples. The chain has TRBV27 and TRBJ1-5; perhaps TRBD1 as D (6 bases). CDR3 protein: CASSLTAGAGQPQHF. In DNA form, the CDR3 reads TGTGCCAGCAGTTTAACGGCAGGGGCGGGTCAGCCCCAGCATTTT.